Sequencing of this TCR beta chain was carried out in a study of PD-1 blockade in classical Hodgkin lymphoma. General observations from the study: In newly diagnosed patients, baseline TCR diversity was reportedly below that of healthy donors. Baseline diversity was lower in partial responders and progressors than complete responders. The CD4+ diversity rise by C4D1 was clearest in complete responders.

TCRdb's table, derived via immunoSEQ multiplex PCR, lists solely in-frame clones and lacks some. The repertoire holds fewer than 100,000 clones, with about nine tenths as singletons. Every one of the patients relapsed after autologous stem cell transplantation (brentuximab vedotin exposure was variable). Comments on this clone: Its antigen is not known.

The CDR3 totals 17 residues. Trimming removed 6 bases from V and 2 bases from J, with 21 bases in between. CDR1 is MNHEY and CDR2 is SMNVEV in the germline V gene (reference sequence). V usage is TRBV27 and J usage is TRBJ2-3; no definite D call. Here the sequenced sample was peripheral blood mononuclear cells (PBMCs), taken at baseline. The receptor's source is a human donor with classical Hodgkin lymphoma. As DNA, the CDR3 is TGTGCCAGCAGCAGGATCGCCGGTCTCTTCCTCACAGATACGCAGTATTTT. The encoded protein is CASSRIAGLFLTDTQYF.